These 14 T cell receptor beta chains came from one sample sequenced in a study of T cell responses to AZD1222 COVID-19 vaccine. The repertoire was sequenced with immunoSEQ multiplex PCR; TCRdb's copy has only in-frame clones and lacks some. In the table there are tens of thousands of clones, roughly 86% of which are singletons. Here the sequenced sample was peripheral blood, taken on day 0 of AZD1222 vaccination. Receptors originate from an adult in good health.

The rearrangement joins TRBV6-5 to TRBJ2-7, with TRBD1 identical over 8 bases. V lost 2 bases and J lost 2; bases outside the gene matches: 5. Germline V gives CDR1 MNHEY, CDR2 SVGAGI. The CDR3 is 15 amino acids. The DNA of the CDR3 is TGTGCCAGCAGTTACGGACAGGGTCCTGCCTACGAGCAGTACTTC. As protein: CASSYGQGPAYEQYF.

This sequence joins TRBV7-3 and TRBJ2-1; D is unclear. Trimming took 5 bases from V and 4 from J, leaving 12 bases between them. The CDR3 has 14 amino acids. Germline CDR1 is SGHTA and CDR2 is FQGTGA. CDR3 DNA: TGTGCCAGCAGCGGGCCGAGTAGTTACAATGAGCAGTTCTTC. This codes for CASSGPSSYNEQFF.

In DNA, the CDR3 is TGTGCCAGCAGCTTAGCTTCGGGGGGAGAGACCCAGTACTTC. It codes for CASSLASGGETQYF. V is TRBV11-2 and J is TRBJ2-5; 7 nucleotides match TRBD2. V lost 1 base, J lost 4 bases, and 3 bases stayed unmatched. Germline CDR1 reads SGHAT; CDR2 reads FQNNGV. The CDR3 length is 14 residues. Full variable domain (rest looked up from reference TRBV11-2 and TRBJ2-5): EAGVAQSPRYKIIEKRQSVAFWCNPISGHATLYWYQQILGQGPKLLIQFQNNGVVDDSQLPKDRFSAERLKGVDSTLKIQPAKLEDSAVYLCASSLASGGETQYFGPGTRLLVL.

This chain uses TRBV5-6 with TRBJ1-3, with D possibly TRBD1 on 5 matching bases. Per germline, CDR1 SGHDT and CDR2 YYEEEE. The V end was cut by 4 bases, the J end by 0 bases, with 8 bases between. The CDR3 runs to 14 residues. DNA for the CDR3: TGTGCCAGCAGCAGGGGCAGCTCTGGAAACACCATATATTTT. The encoded protein is CASSRGSSGNTIYF.

The chain recombines TRBV27 with TRBJ1-6; 9 nucleotides align to TRBD1. This CDR3 spans 15 amino acids. Per the germline V gene, CDR1 is MNHEY and CDR2 is SMNVEV (reference sequence). V shed 8 bases and J 8 bases; nucleotides not matched to a gene: 10. Here the CDR3 reads CASGRLGQGYSPLHF. The CDR3 DNA is TGTGCCAGCGGTCGTCTGGGACAGGGCTATTCACCCCTCCACTTT.

This rearrangement joins TRBV4-1 to TRBJ1-2; the match to TRBD1 covers 8 bases. This CDR3 region has 14 residues. Per the germline V gene, CDR1 is MGHRA and CDR2 is YSYEKL. The V gene end was trimmed by 6 bases and the J gene end by 5 bases; junction bases not matched to a gene: 8. CDR3: CASRRTGNRYGYTF. The CDR3 DNA sequence: TGCGCCAGCAGGCGGACAGGGAATAGATATGGCTACACCTTC.

V gene TRBV18 combines with J gene TRBJ2-1, with 10 bases matching TRBD2. CDR1 KGHSH and CDR2 LQKENI come from the germline V gene. V lost 2 bases and J lost 6; bases outside the gene matches: 7. The CDR3 is 16 amino acids. The DNA of the CDR3 is TGTGCCAGCTCACCAACTTTAGCGGGAGGTGGCAATGAGCAGTTCTTC. Its translation: CASSPTLAGGGNEQFF.

The chain combines TRBV28 with TRBJ1-2; 7 bases fit TRBD1. Germline assignment: CDR1 MDHEN and CDR2 SYDVKM. The V gene end was trimmed by 5 bases and the J gene end by 0 bases; junction bases not matched to a gene: 3. There are 14 residues in the CDR3. Here the CDR3 DNA reads TGTGCCAGCAGTCCGACAGGGACTAACTATGGCTACACCTTC. It specifies CASSPTGTNYGYTF.

The rearrangement uses TRBV3-1 (or the pseudogene TRBV3-2) and TRBJ1-1; 7 nucleotides align to TRBD1. J was trimmed by 3 bases and V by 1 base; bases with no gene match: 2. Germline V CDR1 and CDR2: LGHDT, YNNKEL (reference sequence). The CDR3 is 14 amino acids. The CDR3 DNA is TGTGCCAGCAGCCAAGGGACAGGCCACACTGAAGCTTTCTTT. As protein: CASSQGTGHTEAFF.

This clone turned up a few times. The chain joins TRBV28 to TRBJ1-1, with a weak D call TRBD1 (6 bases). The V and J ends lost 6 bases and 6 bases respectively, with 14 bases between them. This CDR3 comprises 13 residues. CDR1 is MDHEN and CDR2 is SYDVKM in the germline V gene. CDR3 coding DNA: TGTGCCAGCAGCTCTCCTGGGACACCTGAAGCTTTCTTT. This encodes CASSSPGTPEAFF.

This clone has a count of ten or more. This chain links TRBV4-2 with TRBJ1-5; D unclear. Trimming shortened V by 7 bases and J by 6 bases, and 7 bases separated the two germline ends. The germline CDR1 and CDR2 sequences are LGHNA and YNFKEQ. The CDR3 length is 11 residues. In DNA form, the CDR3 reads TGTGCCAGCATCTCTCCTCAGCCCCAGCATTTT. This codes for CASISPQPQHF.

The chain recombines TRBV28 with TRBJ1-1; 8 positions match TRBD1. With 5 bases clipped from V and 2 bases from J, the junction kept 10 bases outside the gene matches. There are 16 residues in the CDR3. Germline V gives CDR1 MDHEN, CDR2 SYDVKM. This CDR3 is CASSLIPGTGNTEAFF. The CDR3 DNA follows: TGTGCCAGCAGTCTTATCCCCGGGACAGGCAACACTGAAGCTTTCTTT.

The V gene is TRBV30, the J gene TRBJ2-4, with D possibly being TRBD2 (5 bases). The V gene lost 3 bases and the J gene lost 6 bases, with 12 bases spanning the gap. Germline CDR1 reads GTSNPN; CDR2 reads SVGIG (reference sequence). This CDR3 has 13 residues. The CDR3 loop reads CAWRFPEGNIQYF. In DNA, the CDR3 is TGTGCCTGGAGGTTTCCCGAGGGAAACATTCAGTACTTC.

CDR3 region: CASIPPFPSGSQPQHF. The CDR3 DNA reads TGTGCCAGCATTCCCCCCTTTCCCTCAGGGAGTCAGCCCCAGCATTTT. The V gene is TRBV28, the J gene TRBJ1-5, with a possible D match to TRBD1 (5 bases). The germline V gene encodes CDR1 MDHEN and CDR2 SYDVKM. This CDR3 contains 16 residues. Trimming took off 7 bases at V and 6 bases at J, with 22 bases between the two ends.